This is a list of T cell receptor beta chains from one sample in a study of vaccination and CD4 T cells after COVID-19. These receptors are not linked to any known antigen. TCRdb re-analysed the PCR reads in MiXCR, keeping a single row per CDR3 protein. The data show 7,600 or so distinct CDR3 sequences, around 50% seen once. Sequencing was performed on CD4+ T cells from blood, cultured in vitro. The origin of the receptors is a human donor who had recovered from COVID-19. Both conserved end residues are part of each CDR3. Fields, in order: J gene, D gene, V gene, clone size, CDR3 protein, CDR3 DNA. A D gene is named only where the DNA matches it firmly. Size values are once, few and many counts, or a class for expanded clones, and some rows have none.

>TRBJ1-1|-|TRBV7-2|-
CASSSQGLTEAFF
TGTGCCAGCAGCTCCCAGGGTCTTACTGAAGCTTTCTTT
>TRBJ2-7|-|TRBV6-1|few
CASSEAPLGGYEQYF
TGTGCCAGCAGTGAAGCCCCCCTCGGGGGATACGAGCAGTACTTC
>TRBJ1-5|-|TRBV7-2|few
CASSLERGLNQPQHF
TGTGCCAGCAGCTTAGAACGGGGGCTAAATCAGCCCCAGCATTTT
>TRBJ1-1|TRBD1|TRBV14|-
CASSRRTGDMNTEAFF
TGTGCCAGCAGCCGACGGACAGGGGACATGAACACTGAAGCTTTCTTT
>TRBJ2-2|TRBD1|TRBV20-1|-
CSAITGTGVPGELFF
TGCAGTGCTATTACCGGGACAGGGGTTCCCGGGGAGCTGTTTTTT
>TRBJ2-2|-|TRBV11-3|-
CASSLDRGTGELFF
TGTGCCAGCAGCTTAGATCGTGGCACCGGGGAGCTGTTTTTT
>TRBJ1-3|-|TRBV24-1|-
CATSETGISGNTIYF
TGTGCCACCAGCGAAACAGGGATCTCTGGAAACACCATATATTTT
>TRBJ2-4|TRBD1|TRBV19|-
CASSVRDRDGIQYF
TGTGCCAGTAGTGTCCGGGACAGGGACGGCATTCAGTACTTC
>TRBJ2-1|TRBD2|TRBV20-1|-
CSARAFVRAGGSYNEQFF
TGCAGTGCTAGAGCTTTCGTTCGAGCGGGAGGGTCCTACAATGAGCAGTTCTTC
>TRBJ1-6|TRBD1|TRBV12-3/TRBV12-4|hyperexpanded
CASSRTGVRSSYNSPLHF
TGTGCCAGCAGTCGGACAGGGGTGCGGAGCTCCTATAATTCACCCCTCCACTTT
>TRBJ2-3|-|TRBV7-2|medium-sized
CASSLDQGLVTQYF
TGTGCCAGCAGCTTAGATCAGGGGCTCGTCACGCAGTATTTT
>TRBJ2-1|-|TRBV7-2|-
CASSLSGLASYNEQFF
TGTGCCAGCAGCTTATCAGGCCTAGCGTCCTACAATGAGCAGTTCTTC
>TRBJ2-2|-|TRBV29-1|-
CSVGRVTGELFF
TGCAGCGTTGGTAGAGTCACCGGGGAGCTGTTTTTT
>TRBJ1-2|-|TRBV18|-
CASSPRADPNYGYTF
TGTGCCAGCTCACCGAGGGCGGATCCGAACTATGGCTACACCTTC
>TRBJ2-3|TRBD2|TRBV7-6|-
CASSFLLAGFTDTQYF
TGTGCCAGCAGCTTCTTGCTAGCGGGGTTCACAGATACGCAGTATTTT
>TRBJ1-5|-|TRBV6-1|-
CASSEPVGGYGNQPQHF
TGTGCCAGCAGTGAGCCGGTGGGGGGTTACGGCAATCAGCCCCAGCATTTT
>TRBJ1-5|-|TRBV4-2|-
CASSQDRYQPQHF
TGTGCCAGCAGCCAAGACAGGTATCAGCCCCAGCATTTT
>TRBJ2-1|-|TRBV20-1|-
CSARRTVTQFF
TGCAGTGCTCGCCGGACAGTTACGCAGTTCTTC
>TRBJ2-7|TRBD2|TRBV6-2/TRBV6-3|-
CASSYSLSGRGYEQYF
TGTGCCAGCAGTTACTCGCTTAGCGGGAGGGGCTACGAGCAGTACTTC
>TRBJ1-1|-|TRBV11-3|once
CASSARTENTEAFF
TGTGCCAGCAGCGCCCGGACGGAGAACACTGAAGCTTTCTTT
>TRBJ2-2|-|TRBV23-1|few
CASSQSPRAGMRSGELFF
TGCGCCAGCAGTCAATCCCCCCGGGCAGGGATGAGGTCCGGGGAGCTGTTTTTT
>TRBJ2-3|-|TRBV10-1|-
CARQPREYGADTQYF
TGCGCCAGGCAGCCACGGGAGTATGGGGCAGATACGCAGTATTTT
>TRBJ2-7|TRBD1|TRBV11-2|-
CASSITGGYEQYF
TGTGCCAGCAGCATTACAGGGGGCTACGAGCAGTACTTC
>TRBJ2-1|TRBD1|TRBV6-5|-
CASSYRRGQGRHEQFF
TGTGCCAGCAGTTACCGACGGGGACAGGGGAGGCATGAGCAGTTCTTC
>TRBJ2-2|TRBD1|TRBV11-3|-
CASSFRQGDTGELFF
TGTGCCAGCAGCTTCCGACAGGGGGACACCGGGGAGCTGTTTTTT
>TRBJ1-2|-|TRBV12-3/TRBV12-4|-
CASSLEETYGYTF
TGTGCCAGCAGTTTAGAGGAGACCTATGGCTACACCTTC
>TRBJ1-1|-|TRBV6-1|once
CASSTYEAFF
TGTGCCAGCTCTACTTATGAAGCTTTCTTT
>TRBJ1-1|-|TRBV20-1|few
CSALLDSNTEAFF
TGCAGTGCTCTCCTGGACAGTAACACTGAAGCTTTCTTT
>TRBJ2-2|-|TRBV7-9|-
CASSLGFGTSNTGELFF
TGTGCCAGCAGCTTAGGATTCGGGACATCGAACACCGGGGAGCTGTTTTTT
>TRBJ2-3|TRBD1|TRBV5-1|-
CASSLAGTGLADTQYF
TGCGCCAGCAGCTTGGCAGGGACAGGGTTGGCAGATACGCAGTATTTT
>TRBJ1-5|-|TRBV6-5|few
CASSYLQGNSGQPQHF
TGTGCCAGCAGTTACTTACAGGGAAATTCGGGACAGCCCCAGCATTTT
>TRBJ1-2|-|TRBV7-8|-
CASSPNPTRDGYTF
TGTGCCAGCAGCCCAAACCCGACGAGAGATGGCTACACCTTC
>TRBJ1-2|-|TRBV11-3|few
CASSLAPGTLGGYTF
TGTGCCAGCAGCTTAGCCCCAGGGACGCTGGGTGGCTACACCTTC
>TRBJ1-5|-|TRBV30|-
CAWDMGGNQPQHF
TGTGCCTGGGACATGGGAGGCAATCAGCCCCAGCATTTT
>TRBJ2-3|-|TRBV6-1|-
CASRWDNTDTQYF
TGTGCCAGCAGGTGGGACAACACAGATACGCAGTATTTT
>TRBJ2-2|TRBD2|TRBV7-2|-
CASSARTSGIGTGELFF
TGTGCCAGCAGCGCACGGACTAGCGGTATCGGGACCGGGGAGCTGTTTTTT
>TRBJ1-5|-|TRBV5-1|large
CASSQTGNSNQPQHF
TGCGCCAGCAGCCAGACAGGCAATAGCAATCAGCCCCAGCATTTT
>TRBJ2-7|-|TRBV25-1|once
CASSEAGELYEQYF
TGTGCCAGCAGTGAAGCAGGGGAGCTCTACGAGCAGTACTTC
>TRBJ2-7|-|TRBV11-2|-
CASSLPSNSYEQYF
TGTGCCAGCAGCTTACCCTCAAACTCCTACGAGCAGTACTTC
>TRBJ2-7|-|TRBV28|-
CASSFRLPDSYEQYF
TGTGCCAGCAGTTTCAGGCTCCCCGACTCCTACGAGCAGTACTTC
>TRBJ2-3|TRBD1|TRBV6-2/TRBV6-3|once
CASIRGLQGTDTQYF
TGTGCCAGCATAAGGGGGCTACAGGGGACAGATACGCAGTATTTT
>TRBJ2-7|TRBD2|TRBV20-1|-
CSASSGRWDEQYF
TGCAGTGCTAGTAGCGGGAGGTGGGACGAGCAGTACTTC